The clone carrying this TCR beta chain was found many times. The antigen is unknown. These data originate in a study of response to subunit inactivated influenza vaccine. Study-wide points: The authors put forward the suggestion that each seasonal influenza vaccination may bring in only a limited number of new T cells.

TCRdb reanalysed the RT-PCR reads using MiXCR and keeps one entry per CDR3 protein. The sample consists of approximately 680,000 distinct CDR3 sequences, approximately 14% of them appearing once. The trim removed 1 base at V and 3 bases at J, leaving 11 bases unmatched. CDR1 and CDR2 (germline): SGHRS, YFSETQ. The CDR3 runs 17 residues. Source: PBMCs from blood, taken about 13 days after vaccination. This chain links TRBV5-1 with TRBJ2-5; 8 bases map to TRBD1. This TCR was recovered from a man aged 50 to 59 who received an inactivated influenza vaccine. CDR3 sequence reads: CASSLTGGLLLEETQYF. DNA for the CDR3: TGCGCCAGCAGCTTGACAGGGGGTTTATTACTAGAAGAGACCCAGTACTTC.